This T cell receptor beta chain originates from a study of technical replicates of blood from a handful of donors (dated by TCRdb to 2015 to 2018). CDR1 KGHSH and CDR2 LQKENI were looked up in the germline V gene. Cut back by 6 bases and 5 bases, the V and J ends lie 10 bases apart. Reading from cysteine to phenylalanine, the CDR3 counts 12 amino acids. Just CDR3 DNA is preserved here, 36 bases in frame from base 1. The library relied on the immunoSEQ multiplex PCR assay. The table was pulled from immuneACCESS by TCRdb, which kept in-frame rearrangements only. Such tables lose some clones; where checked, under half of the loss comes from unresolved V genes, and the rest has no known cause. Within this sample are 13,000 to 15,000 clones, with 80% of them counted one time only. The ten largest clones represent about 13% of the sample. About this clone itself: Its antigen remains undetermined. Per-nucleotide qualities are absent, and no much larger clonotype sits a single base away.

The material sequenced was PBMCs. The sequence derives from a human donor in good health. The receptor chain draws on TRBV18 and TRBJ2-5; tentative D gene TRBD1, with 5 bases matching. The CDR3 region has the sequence CASSDQGETQYF. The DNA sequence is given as TGTGCCAGCTCTGACCAGGGTGAGACCCAGTACTTC. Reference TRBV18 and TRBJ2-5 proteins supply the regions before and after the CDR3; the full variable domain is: NAGVMQNPRHLVRRRGQEARLRCSPMKGHSHVYWYRQLPEEGLKFMVYLQKENIIDESGMPKERFSAEFPKEGPSILRIQQVVRGDSAAYFCASSDQGETQYFGPGTRLLVL.